This entry lists 25 T cell receptor beta chains sequenced from one sample in a study of CXCR3-negative and CXCR3-positive naive CD8 T cells. cDNA libraries for TRB were generated by 5' RACE incorporating UMI labels. One entry per CDR3 protein, without DNA, is what TCRdb gives after re-calling the 5' RACE reads. Its clone listing holds about 48,000 distinct CDR3 sequences. What was sequenced was memory CD8+ T cells from blood. The source is a human donor in good health. Some clones in this sample may be carry-over from other donors' samples.

The chain employs TRBV7-9 and TRBJ1-1; lacking DNA, the TRBD1 call made by TCRdb goes unchecked. Germline lookup yields CDR1 SEHNR and CDR2 FQNEAQ (reference sequence). The CDR3 is 18 amino acids. The CDR3 region is CASSFPPRLIGRNAEAFF.

The chain uses TRBV29-1 and TRBJ2-3. The CDR3 is 14 residues long. Germline CDR1 reads SQVTM; CDR2 reads ANQGSEA. The CDR3 region is CSVEGGSGTDTQYF.

The chain couples TRBV6-4 to TRBJ2-3; there is no DNA to check the TCRdb D call of TRBD2. The CDR3 runs to 18 residues. From germline, CDR1 is MRHNA and CDR2 SNTAGT. CDR3 protein: CASSDSGTSGGGTDTQYF.

The J gene is TRBJ2-2, the V gene TRBV11-3. Germline V CDR1 and CDR2: SGHNT, YENEEA. The CDR3 sequence is 14 residues long. The CDR3 protein is CASSFYMGTGELFF. The full variable domain, in which reference TRBV11-3 and TRBJ2-2 provide the parts outside the CDR3, is EAGVVQSPRYKIIEKKQPVAFWCNPISGHNTLYWYLQNLGQGPELLIRYENEEAVDDSQLPKDRFSAERLKGVDSTLKIQPAELGDSAVYLCASSFYMGTGELFFGEGSRLTVL.

This sequence joins TRBV7-9 and TRBJ2-7; TCRdb calls TRBD1, which cannot be checked without DNA. CDR1 and CDR2 (germline): SEHNR, FQNEAQ (reference sequence). The CDR3 has 14 amino acids. The CDR3 sequence is CASSPDRAIYEQYF. The complete variable domain, with remaining parts taken from reference TRBV7-9 and TRBJ2-7, reads DTGVSQNPRHKITKRGQNVTFRCDPISEHNRLYWYRQTLGQGPEFLTYFQNEAQLEKSRLLSDRFSAERPKGSFSTLEIQRTEQGDSAMYLCASSPDRAIYEQYFGPGTRLTVT.

The rearrangement links TRBV7-9 to TRBJ2-5. The CDR3 covers 11 residues. Germline loops: CDR1 SEHNR, CDR2 FQNEAQ (reference sequence). Here the CDR3 reads CASSLPIPQYF.

The V gene is TRBV6-2 or TRBV6-3, the J gene TRBJ2-2; TCRdb indicates TRBD1, and absent DNA this call remains unverified. The CDR3 has 15 amino acids. Germline loops: CDR1 MNHEY, CDR2 SVGEGT. CDR3 region: CASSTGTENTGELFF.

V is TRBV7-6 and J is TRBJ2-7; TCRdb's assignment of TRBD1 cannot be checked, as there is no DNA. The CDR3 length is 14 residues. Germline CDR1 SGHVS, CDR2 FNYEAQ. The CDR3 loop is CASSFPGLSYEQYF.

The V gene is TRBV29-1, the J gene TRBJ1-2; without DNA, the TCRdb call of TRBD1 cannot be checked. Germline V CDR1 and CDR2: SQVTM, ANQGSEA. The CDR3 covers 14 residues. CDR3 amino acids: CSVEDGVPREGYTF.

The V gene is TRBV29-1, the J gene TRBJ2-2. CDR3 length equals 11 residues. In germline, CDR1 is SQVTM, CDR2 ANQGSEA. The CDR3 sequence is CSVVGAGELFF.

The rearrangement uses TRBV28 and TRBJ2-5; absent DNA, TCRdb's TRBD2 call cannot be checked. The CDR3 covers 15 residues. The germline gives CDR1 MDHEN, CDR2 SYDVKM. The CDR3 reads CASSLGLAGQETQYF.

The chain joins TRBV10-3 to TRBJ2-7; there is no DNA to check the TCRdb D call of TRBD1. The CDR3 has 15 residues. Germline lookup yields CDR1 ENHRY and CDR2 SYGVKD. The chain's CDR3 is CAISDTTGGLNEQYF.

The chain carries TRBV7-3 and TRBJ2-1; without DNA, the TCRdb call of TRBD2 cannot be checked. Germline CDR1 SGHTA, CDR2 FQGTGA. The CDR3 has 15 residues. Here the CDR3 reads CASSPGLAASYEQFF.

The J gene is TRBJ2-1, the V gene TRBV20-1; TCRdb calls TRBD2, which cannot be checked without DNA. Germline V gives CDR1 DFQATT, CDR2 SNEGSKA (reference sequence). The CDR3 is 19 residues long. CDR3 loop: CSARDLAGDHGRLQYEQFF.

The V gene is TRBV13, the J gene TRBJ1-2. There are 12 residues in the CDR3. The germline gives CDR1 PRHDT, CDR2 FYEKMQ (reference sequence). The CDR3 sequence is CASLAGDYGYTF.

J is TRBJ2-7 and V is TRBV28. This CDR3 is 13 amino acids long. Germline loops: CDR1 MDHEN, CDR2 SYDVKM. This CDR3 is CASSSSDAYEQYF.

The chain is built from TRBV29-1 and TRBJ2-7. Germline lookup yields CDR1 SQVTM and CDR2 ANQGSEA. This CDR3 has 12 amino acids. The CDR3 here is CSVSSFSYEQYF.

The chain uses TRBV6-4 and TRBJ1-1; the D gene TCRdb calls, TRBD1, cannot be checked with no DNA. Per the germline V gene, CDR1 is MRHNA and CDR2 is SNTAGT. The CDR3 runs 14 residues. The CDR3 spells CASSEGQGGTEAFF.

The rearrangement links TRBV15 to TRBJ2-7; the D call from TCRdb, TRBD2, cannot be confirmed without DNA. Per the germline V gene, CDR1 is LNHNV and CDR2 is YYDKDF (reference sequence). This CDR3 has 15 residues. The CDR3 sequence: CATSRGLAQAYEQYF.

The gene calls are TRBV12-2 and TRBJ2-3; the TCRdb call, TRBD2, lacks DNA for checking. TRBV12-2 is a documented pseudogene. The CDR3 has 16 amino acids. The CDR3 is CASRFRLAGGTDTQYF.

This sequence joins TRBV7-8 and TRBJ2-5. Germline assignment: CDR1 SGHVS and CDR2 FQNEAQ. The CDR3 contains 15 residues. CDR3 protein: CASRNRWGPQETQYF.

The chain carries TRBV19 and TRBJ1-5; with no DNA, the TCRdb D assignment of TRBD1 cannot be verified. The germline V gene has CDR1 LNHDA and CDR2 SQIVND (reference sequence). This CDR3 region has 11 residues. CDR3: CASSIGPFQHF.

The rearrangement uses TRBV7-7 and TRBJ2-7; TCRdb selects TRBD1, and the lack of DNA leaves this call unchecked. The CDR3 runs 15 residues. The germline CDR1 and CDR2 sequences are SSHAT and FNYEAQ (reference sequence). CDR3 protein: CASRRRGQGVVEQYF.

The chain uses TRBV12-3 or TRBV12-4 and TRBJ2-3; the TCRdb call, TRBD1, lacks DNA for checking. The length of the CDR3 is 15 residues. The CDR3 reads CASSPPGQGSNTQYF.

The V gene is TRBV28, the J gene TRBJ2-7. The CDR3 covers 15 residues. CDR1 is MDHEN, CDR2 SYDVKM, per germline. CDR3 residues: CASSLWGGRSYEQYF.